The 11 T cell receptor beta chains below all came from one sample that was sequenced in a study of CD8 T cells in ankylosing spondylitis. One entry per CDR3 protein, called by TCRdb with MiXCR from the 5' RACE reads. The sample yields 150,000 to 200,000 distinct CDR3 sequences, roughly 18% seen once. Sequencing was performed on blood, either unsorted or a sorted T cell fraction (not recorded which). Receptor source: a male donor aged 5-30 years with ankylosing spondylitis or in good health (not recorded which).

The chain uses TRBV11-2 and TRBJ2-6, with 9 bases matching TRBD2. The CDR3 extends over 17 amino acids. CDR1 is SGHAT and CDR2 is FQNNGV in the germline V gene. V dropped 4 bases and J dropped 0; count of bases not matched to a gene: 4. The CDR3 sequence is CASSSLRGGSGANVLTF. Written as DNA, the CDR3 is TGTGCCAGCAGCTCGCTGCGGGGGGGCTCTGGGGCCAACGTCCTGACTTTC.

V and J are TRBV10-2 and TRBJ1-6, with D uncertain. The V end was cut by 0 bases, the J end by 10 bases, with 13 bases between. Looked up from germline, CDR1 is WSHSY and CDR2 is SAAADI. This CDR3 is built from 15 residues. CDR3: CASSESRGSGSPLHF. CDR3 nucleotides: TGCGCCAGCAGTGAGTCGAGAGGGTCGGGGTCACCCCTCCACTTT.

In this sample, this clonotype turned up many times. V and J are TRBV12-3 or TRBV12-4 and TRBJ1-5, with D possibly TRBD1 on 6 matching bases. The CDR3 runs 15 residues. V was cut by 6 bases and J by 0 bases, with 12 bases left in between. The CDR3 region is CASSETGYSNQPQHF. In DNA form, the CDR3 reads TGTGCCAGCAGCGAAACAGGGTATAGCAATCAGCCCCAGCATTTT.

Many counts were recorded for this clonotype. The chain employs TRBV5-1 and TRBJ2-2; no firm D call. The V end lost 0 bases, the J end lost 1 base, and 4 bases lay between the germline ends. The CDR3 has 14 residues. Per the germline V gene, CDR1 is SGHRS and CDR2 is YFSETQ. In nucleotides, the CDR3 is TGCGCCAGCAGCTTGGGGGAGAACACCGGGGAGCTGTTTTTT. It is translated as CASSLGENTGELFF.

At least ten counts were recorded for this clonotype. V is TRBV21-1 and J is TRBJ1-4; TRBD1 was called by the table and not checked on the DNA. TRBV21-1 is listed as a pseudogene. CDR3 length: 15 residues. In DNA, the CDR3 is TGTGCCAGCAGCAAAGAGGGCGGCTTTAATGAAAAACTGTTTTTT. Translation: CASSKEGGFNEKLFF.

This clonotype was detected ten times or more. V is TRBV11-3 and J is TRBJ2-2; D call uncertain. V gave up 5 bases and J gave up 4 bases, with 5 bases separating them. The germline V gene encodes CDR1 SGHNT and CDR2 YENEEA. CDR3 length equals 12 residues. Written as DNA, the CDR3 is TGTGCCAGCAGCATTTTCACCGGGGAGCTGTTTTTT. Protein: CASSIFTGELFF.

This clonotype showed up just once. This chain uses TRBV6-5 with TRBJ2-1, with D perhaps TRBD2 (5 bases). The germline gives CDR1 MNHEY, CDR2 SVGAGI. The CDR3 is 13 amino acids. The V gene lost 2 bases and the J gene lost 6 bases, with 8 bases spanning the gap. For the CDR3, the DNA is TGTGCCAGCAGTTACCTAGCAGCCAATGAGCAGTTCTTC. It is translated as CASSYLAANEQFF.

This clonotype was recorded at least ten times. The chain joins TRBV6-2 or TRBV6-3 to TRBJ2-1, with 13 bases that match TRBD2. Per germline, CDR1 MNHEY and CDR2 SVGEGT. J was trimmed by 5 bases and V by 7 bases; bases with no gene match: 5. The CDR3 length is 15 residues. The CDR3 bases are TGTGCCAGCAAGGCGGGACTAGCGGGGCACAATGAGCAGTTCTTC. This encodes CASKAGLAGHNEQFF.

This clonotype appeared many times. The rearrangement uses TRBV7-9 and TRBJ1-1; TRBD1 agrees at 7 bases. The germline V gene has CDR1 SEHNR and CDR2 FQNEAQ (reference sequence). This CDR3 contains 15 residues. V trimming: 5 bases; J trimming: 0 bases; junction bases outside the gene matches: 6. Written as DNA, the CDR3 is TGTGCCAGCAGCCCGACAGGGCCGATGAACACTGAAGCTTTCTTT. Its translation is CASSPTGPMNTEAFF.

The chain joins TRBV13 to TRBJ2-1; TRBD1 or TRBD2 may be the D gene (5 bases each). Trimming took off 3 bases at V and 0 bases at J, with 12 bases between the two ends. CDR3 length: 16 amino acids. Germline V CDR1 and CDR2: PRHDT, FYEKMQ (reference sequence). CDR3 amino acids: CASSFFSGSSYNEQFF. The CDR3, as DNA: TGTGCCAGCAGCTTTTTTTCAGGGAGCTCCTACAATGAGCAGTTCTTC. The whole variable domain, remainder taken from reference TRBV13 and TRBJ2-1, is AAGVIQSPRHLIKEKRETATLKCYPIPRHDTVYWYQQGPGQDPQFLISFYEKMQSDKGSIPDRFSAQQFSDYHSELNMSSLELGDSALYFCASSFFSGSSYNEQFFGPGTRLTVL.

This clonotype has just a few counts. This chain uses TRBV4-2 with TRBJ1-3, with 10 bases fitting TRBD1. CDR1 LGHNA and CDR2 YNFKEQ come from the germline V gene. With 0 bases clipped from V and 7 bases from J, the junction kept 6 bases outside the gene matches. The CDR3 is 16 residues long. The chain's CDR3 is CASSQEGTGERNTIYF. DNA of the CDR3: TGTGCCAGCAGCCAAGAGGGGACAGGGGAGAGGAACACCATATATTTT.